A selection of T cell receptor beta chains follows, all from one sample in a study of T cell repertoires in cytomegalovirus infection. TCRdb analysed the reads with MiXCR anew, one entry per CDR3 protein. The table records some 560,000 distinct CDR3 sequences, over 35% of them present only once. For these receptors, no antigen is known. Material: cultured PBMCs, obtained from culture after CMV antigen stimulation. Source of these receptors: a human donor in good health (CMV status not recorded). Some clones in this sample may be carry-over from other donors' samples. The CDR3 runs from the conserved cysteine through the conserved F or W. A D gene is named only where the DNA matches it firmly. Clone size is not always given. Where it is, it says once, few, many or a class for expanded clones.

.	.	TRBJ1-5	TRBV20-1	CSARGPSSQGYSNQPQHF	TGCAGTGCTAGAGGCCCAAGCTCCCAGGGTTATAGCAATCAGCCCCAGCATTTT
.	TRBD1	TRBJ1-2	TRBV12-3/TRBV12-4	CASSFSGTGVIGYTF	TGTGCCAGCAGCTTCTCCGGGACAGGGGTGATTGGCTACACCTTC
once	.	TRBJ1-4	TRBV18	CASSPMGPATNEKLFF	TGTGCCAGCTCACCGATGGGGCCTGCAACTAATGAAAAACTGTTTTTT
.	.	TRBJ2-7	TRBV12-3/TRBV12-4	CASSLTLNYEQYF	TGTGCCAGCAGTTTGACGCTTAACTACGAGCAGTACTTC
few	.	TRBJ2-7	TRBV7-2	CASSPKTGTPYEQYF	TGTGCCAGCAGCCCAAAAACCGGGACGCCGTACGAGCAGTACTTC
.	TRBD1	TRBJ2-5	TRBV19	CASSISGQGGETQYF	TGTGCCAGTAGTATTTCGGGACAGGGTGGGGAGACCCAGTACTTC
few	.	TRBJ2-7	TRBV7-2	CASSWGQGEQYF	TGTGCCAGCAGCTGGGGACAAGGGGAGCAGTACTTC
many	.	TRBJ2-7	TRBV7-2	CASSSSLARGLTYEQYF	TGTGCCAGCAGCTCGTCCCTCGCGAGGGGTCTCACCTACGAGCAGTACTTC
.	.	TRBJ1-2	TRBV27	CASSLVPLGSSANYGYTF	TGTGCCAGCAGTTTAGTCCCGCTGGGGTCGTCGGCTAACTATGGCTACACCTTC
.	.	TRBJ1-4	TRBV11-2	CASSLRRTDEKLFF	TGTGCCAGCAGCTTACGTAGGACAGATGAAAAACTGTTTTTT
.	.	TRBJ2-1	TRBV14	CASSLAGTFVNEQFF	TGTGCCAGCAGCCTGGCAGGGACATTCGTCAATGAGCAGTTCTTC
few	.	TRBJ1-1	TRBV7-2	CASSLGGTLNTEAFF	TGTGCCAGCAGCTTAGGGGGGACTTTGAACACTGAAGCTTTCTTT
.	.	TRBJ1-1	TRBV10-3	CAISDGGSHTEAFF	TGTGCCATCAGTGATGGCGGTTCGCACACTGAAGCTTTCTTT
.	.	TRBJ1-4	TRBV6-5	CASSYIGRAPGKLFF	TGTGCCAGCAGTTACATAGGGAGGGCTCCAGGAAAACTGTTTTTT
once	TRBD1	TRBJ2-1	TRBV4-1	CASSQDETGGLAHEQFF	TGCGCCAGCAGCCAAGATGAGACAGGGGGATTAGCTCATGAGCAGTTCTTC
.	.	TRBJ2-1	TRBV15	CATSRGGTGFWNEQFF	TGTGCCACCAGCAGAGGGGGGACGGGGTTCTGGAATGAGCAGTTCTTC
many	.	TRBJ2-1	TRBV7-2	CASRPRSQAEQFF	TGTGCCAGCAGGCCTCGGTCCCAGGCTGAGCAGTTCTTC
many	TRBD1	TRBJ2-7	TRBV7-6	CASSLYAGGHYEQYF	TGTGCCAGCAGCTTATACGCAGGGGGCCATTACGAGCAGTACTTC
few	TRBD2	TRBJ2-1	TRBV7-9	CASSSGLAIGNEQFF	TGTGCCAGCAGCTCAGGACTAGCTATCGGAAATGAGCAGTTCTTC
.	.	TRBJ2-3	TRBV7-2	CASSRTRTQCF	TGTGCCAGCAGCCGGACGAGGACGCAGTGTTTT
few	.	TRBJ1-1	TRBV7-2	CASSLVRTDVFPGNTEAFF	TGTGCCAGCAGCTTAGTCCGGACAGATGTGTTTCCGGGGAACACTGAAGCTTTCTTT
.	.	TRBJ2-5	TRBV20-1	CSARGGAPRETQYF	TGCAGTGCTAGGGGTGGAGCGCCAAGAGAGACCCAGTACTTC
.	TRBD1	TRBJ1-1	TRBV18	CASSGDRDVAFF	TGTGCCAGCTCAGGGGACAGAGATGTAGCTTTCTTT
.	TRBD1	TRBJ2-1	TRBV12-3/TRBV12-4	CASSARDRSHEQFF	TGTGCCAGCAGTGCCCGGGACAGGTCCCATGAGCAGTTCTTC
.	.	TRBJ1-1	TRBV6-8	CASKGLPRNTEAFF	TGTGCCAGCAAGGGACTCCCGAGGAACACTGAAGCTTTCTTT
.	TRBD1	TRBJ1-2	TRBV12-3/TRBV12-4	CASSPGGSGYGYTF	TGTGCCAGCAGCCCAGGGGGCAGTGGCTATGGCTACACCTTC
.	.	TRBJ1-1	TRBV12-3/TRBV12-4	CASSLVGDRSDTEAFF	TGTGCCAGCAGTTTAGTGGGAGACAGATCGGACACTGAAGCTTTCTTT
.	.	TRBJ2-1	TRBV28	CASSTGSRYNEQFF	TGTGCCAGCAGCACCGGTAGTCGTTACAATGAGCAGTTCTTC
.	.	TRBJ1-3	TRBV11-2	CASSPQLGNTIYF	TGTGCCAGCAGCCCGCAACTAGGAAACACCATATATTTT
few	TRBD2	TRBJ2-3	TRBV5-4	CASSLETGGPVAQYF	TGTGCCAGCAGCTTGGAAACGGGAGGGCCCGTTGCGCAGTATTTT
few	.	TRBJ1-1	TRBV7-8	CASSPRWGEEAFF	TGTGCCAGCAGCCCCCGCTGGGGCGAAGAAGCTTTCTTT
once	.	TRBJ2-1	TRBV6-8	CASRALVAAGEQFF	TGTGCCAGCAGAGCCCTTGTCGCAGCCGGTGAGCAGTTCTTC
.	.	TRBJ1-5	TRBV27	CASSPQGLYSNQPQHF	TGTGCCAGCAGTCCCCAGGGGCTATATAGCAATCAGCCCCAGCATTTT
few	.	TRBJ1-4	TRBV2	CASTTHPEKLFF	TGTGCCAGCACTACCCACCCAGAAAAACTGTTTTTT
.	.	TRBJ2-7	TRBV6-1	CAITGVARSRVRHEQYF	TGTGCCATAACCGGAGTAGCGCGTTCGCGAGTCAGGCACGAGCAGTACTTC
.	TRBD2	TRBJ2-1	TRBV20-1	CSACNLAGDVNEQFF	TGCAGTGCCTGTAATCTAGCGGGGGATGTTAATGAGCAGTTCTTC
.	TRBD2	TRBJ2-7	TRBV7-2	CASSAGLAGRAYEQYF	TGTGCCAGCAGCGCCGGACTAGCGGGGCGGGCCTACGAGCAGTACTTC
.	TRBD1	TRBJ1-1	TRBV6-2/TRBV6-3	CASSYRQGWDTEAFF	TGTGCCAGCAGTTACAGACAGGGCTGGGACACTGAAGCTTTCTTT